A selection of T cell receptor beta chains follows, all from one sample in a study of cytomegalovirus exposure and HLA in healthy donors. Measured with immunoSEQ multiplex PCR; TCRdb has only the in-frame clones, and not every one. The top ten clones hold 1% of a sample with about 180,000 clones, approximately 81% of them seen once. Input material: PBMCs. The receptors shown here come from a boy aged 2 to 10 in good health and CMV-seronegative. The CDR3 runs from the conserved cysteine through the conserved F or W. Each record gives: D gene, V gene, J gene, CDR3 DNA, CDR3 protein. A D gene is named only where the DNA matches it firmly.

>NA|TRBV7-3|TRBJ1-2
TGTGCCAGCAGTATGAAACGGAGTAACTATGGCTACACCTTC
CASSMKRSNYGYTF
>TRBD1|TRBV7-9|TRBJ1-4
TGTGCCAGCAGCCAGTCTAACCCGGGACAGGCGAATGGGGAACTGTTTTTT
CASSQSNPGQANGELFF
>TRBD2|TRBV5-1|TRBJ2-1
TGCGCCAGCAGCTTGAAAGCGGGGGTCTACAATGAGCAGTTCTTC
CASSLKAGVYNEQFF
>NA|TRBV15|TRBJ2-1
TGTGCCACCAGCAGAGGGGGAGGTGGTGAGCAGTTCTTC
CATSRGGGGEQFF
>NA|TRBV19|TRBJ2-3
TGTGCCAGTAGTCCGGGATGGGCCCGCACAGATACGCAGTATTTT
CASSPGWARTDTQYF
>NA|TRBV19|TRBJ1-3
TGTGCCAGTAGCCGGACAGAGGCTGGAAACACCATATATTTT
CASSRTEAGNTIYF